These T cell receptor beta chains were read from a single sample in a study of shared clonotypes between healthy human individuals. TCRdb's table, derived via immunoSEQ multiplex PCR, lists solely in-frame clones and lacks some. The sample gives about 480,000 clones, roughly 78% of which show up once; around 13% is in the top ten. The sample consisted of PBMCs. These receptors came from a woman in her thirties or forties in good health. Some clones in this sample may be carry-over from other donors' samples. Both conserved end residues are part of each CDR3. The D gene is left open where the match is weak. Not every row has a clone size; where given, it reads once, few, many or a size class.

V gene	clone size	D gene	J gene	CDR3 protein	CDR3 DNA
TRBV19	NA	TRBD2	TRBJ2-7	CASSLTSAYEQYF	TGTGCCAGTAGTCTTACTAGCGCCTACGAGCAGTACTTC
TRBV10-2	NA	TRBD2	TRBJ2-1	CASSDVAFAGEGNEQFF	TGCGCCAGCAGTGATGTCGCCTTCGCGGGAGAAGGGAATGAGCAGTTCTTC
TRBV30	many	TRBD2	TRBJ2-2	CAWTLGLAGVAGELFF	TGTGCCTGGACCCTAGGGCTAGCGGGAGTGGCCGGGGAGCTGTTTTTT
TRBV5-1	NA	TRBD2	TRBJ2-3	CASSPVGGTDTQYF	TGCGCCAGCAGCCCGGTCGGGGGGACAGATACGCAGTATTTT
TRBV27	NA	TRBD1	TRBJ2-7	CASSLSTGPRLRGQYF	TGTGCCAGCAGTTTATCGACAGGGCCCAGGCTTCGAGGGCAGTACTTC
TRBV10-3	NA	NA	TRBJ1-1	CAITYRQDTEAFF	TGTGCCATCACTTACAGACAAGACACTGAAGCTTTCTTT
TRBV7-2	NA	NA	TRBJ2-5	CASSRLLVQETQYF	TGTGCCAGCAGCCGACTCCTGGTACAAGAGACCCAGTACTTC
TRBV29-1	NA	TRBD1	TRBJ1-1	CSVHDRGVAFF	TGCAGCGTCCATGACAGGGGGGTAGCTTTCTTT
TRBV9	NA	NA	TRBJ1-3	CASRGSVASGNTIYF	TGTGCCAGCAGGGGCTCAGTGGCTTCTGGAAACACCATATATTTT
TRBV5-6	once	TRBD1	TRBJ2-1	CASSGDRGYGEQFF	TGTGCCAGCAGCGGGGACAGGGGTTACGGTGAGCAGTTCTTC
TRBV19	few	NA	TRBJ1-1	CAVEGLGTEAFF	TGTGCCGTCGAGGGGTTGGGGACTGAAGCTTTCTTT
TRBV7-2	NA	NA	TRBJ1-3	CASSFAGYGNTIYF	TGTGCCAGCAGCTTTGCAGGGTACGGAAACACCATATATTTT
TRBV5-1	NA	TRBD2	TRBJ2-5	CASSLAASGSQETQYF	TGCGCCAGCAGCTTGGCGGCTAGCGGGAGTCAAGAGACCCAGTACTTC
TRBV11-2	NA	TRBD2	TRBJ2-7	CASSYSAGGPYEQYF	TGTGCCAGCAGTTACTCAGCGGGAGGGCCCTACGAGCAGTACTTC
TRBV10-3	NA	TRBD1	TRBJ2-7	CAIRDRGQDDEQYF	TGTGCCATCAGAGACAGGGGGCAGGACGACGAGCAGTACTTC
TRBV20-1	NA	NA	TRBJ2-7	CKGARFGEQYF	TGCAAAGGGGCGAGATTCGGCGAGCAGTACTTC
TRBV6-6	NA	TRBD1	TRBJ1-4	CASSYEGGHEKLFF	TGTGCCAGCAGTTACGAAGGGGGCCATGAAAAACTGTTTTTT
TRBV5-4	NA	NA	TRBJ1-6	CASSLRGGNSPLHF	TGTGCCAGCAGCTTGCGAGGGGGAAATTCACCCCTCCACTTT
TRBV27	NA	TRBD2	TRBJ2-3	CASSTSGRVFSTDTQYF	TGTGCCAGCAGCACTAGCGGGAGAGTCTTTAGCACAGATACGCAGTATTTT
TRBV6-1	NA	TRBD2	TRBJ2-3	CASSEKTSGRGADTQYF	TGTGCCAGCAGTGAAAAAACTAGCGGGAGGGGGGCAGATACGCAGTATTTT
TRBV29-1	NA	NA	TRBJ2-5	CSVAPGTQETQYF	TGCAGCGTTGCCCCAGGGACCCAAGAGACCCAGTACTTC
TRBV19	NA	NA	TRBJ2-3	CASSSPRDRTGRYF	TGTGCCAGTAGTTCTCCACGTGACAGGACGGGTCGGTATTTT
TRBV10-1	NA	NA	TRBJ2-1	CASSQGGEQFF	TGCGCCAGCAGTCAAGGGGGTGAGCAGTTCTTC
TRBV21-1	NA	NA	TRBJ2-6	CASSNKTGFLRRRLSGANVLTF	TGTGCCAGCAGCAATAAGACAGGGTTTCTCCGGCGACGATTATCTGGGGCCAACGTCCTGACTTTC
TRBV6-5	NA	NA	TRBJ1-3	CASIQSRTSRNTIYF	TGTGCCAGCATCCAGTCGAGGACGTCAAGAAACACCATATATTTT
TRBV27	few	TRBD1	TRBJ2-7	CASSLGAGGIYEQYF	TGTGCCAGCAGTTTAGGGGCAGGGGGCATCTACGAGCAGTACTTC
TRBV30	NA	NA	TRBJ1-2	CAWAASYGYTF	TGTGCCTGGGCAGCGTCCTATGGCTACACCTTC
TRBV9	NA	TRBD1	TRBJ2-5	CASSLTGKTQYF	TGTGCCAGCAGCCTGACAGGGAAGACCCAGTACTTC
TRBV27	NA	TRBD2	TRBJ2-7	CASSLDGRVSYEQYF	TGTGCCAGCAGTTTAGACGGGAGGGTCTCCTACGAGCAGTACTTC
TRBV7-8	NA	NA	TRBJ2-2	CASSPTSLILNTGELFF	TGTGCCAGCAGCCCAACTAGCCTCATACTTAACACCGGGGAGCTGTTTTTT
TRBV28	few	NA	TRBJ2-4	CASSLGVGLAPGKNIQYF	TGTGCCAGCAGTTTAGGGGTGGGTCTAGCCCCGGGCAAAAACATTCAGTACTTC
TRBV18	NA	NA	TRBJ1-1	CASSPIGGVTEAFF	TGTGCCAGCTCACCAATTGGAGGGGTCACTGAAGCTTTCTTT
TRBV4-3	NA	TRBD1	TRBJ2-1	CASSQVWRRGNEQFF	TGCGCCAGCAGCCAAGTCTGGCGCAGGGGGAATGAGCAGTTCTTC
TRBV6-5	once	NA	TRBJ1-1	CASSYSGGDEAFF	TGTGCCAGCAGTTACTCTGGGGGAGACGAAGCTTTCTTT
TRBV4-2	NA	TRBD2	TRBJ2-7	CASSQEGGSTPYEQYF	TGTGCCAGCAGCCAAGAGGGCGGGAGTACCCCCTACGAGCAGTACTTC